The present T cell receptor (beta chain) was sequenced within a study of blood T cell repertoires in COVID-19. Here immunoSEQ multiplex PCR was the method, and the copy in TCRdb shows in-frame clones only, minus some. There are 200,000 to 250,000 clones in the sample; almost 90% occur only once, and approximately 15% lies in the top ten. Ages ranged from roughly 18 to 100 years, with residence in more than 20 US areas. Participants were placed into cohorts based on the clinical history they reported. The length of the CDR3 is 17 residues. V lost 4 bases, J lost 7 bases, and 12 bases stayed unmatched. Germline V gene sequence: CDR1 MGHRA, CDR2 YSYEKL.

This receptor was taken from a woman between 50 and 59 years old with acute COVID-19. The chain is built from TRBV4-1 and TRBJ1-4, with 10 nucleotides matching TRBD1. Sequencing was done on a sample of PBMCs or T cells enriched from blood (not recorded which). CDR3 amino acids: CASSLTWTGGGSEKLFF. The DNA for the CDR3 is TGCGCCAGCAGCCTAACCTGGACAGGGGGTGGGAGTGAAAAACTGTTTTTT.